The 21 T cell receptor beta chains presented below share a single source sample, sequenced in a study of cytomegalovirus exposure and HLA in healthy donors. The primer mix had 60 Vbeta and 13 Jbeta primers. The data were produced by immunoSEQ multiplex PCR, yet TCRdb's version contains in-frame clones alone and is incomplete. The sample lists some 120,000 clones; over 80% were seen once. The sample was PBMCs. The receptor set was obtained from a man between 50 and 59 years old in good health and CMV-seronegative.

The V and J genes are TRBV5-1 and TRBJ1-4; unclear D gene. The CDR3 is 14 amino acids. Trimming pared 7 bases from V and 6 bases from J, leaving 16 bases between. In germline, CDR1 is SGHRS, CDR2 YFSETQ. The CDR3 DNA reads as TGCGCCAGCTCCCTCTTAGACAATGATGAAAAACTGTTTTTT. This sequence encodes CASSLLDNDEKLFF.

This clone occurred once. CDR3 sequence: CSAVRQKGNTIYF. CDR3 sequence (DNA): TGCAGCGCCGTAAGACAGAAAGGAAACACCATATATTTT. The chain joins TRBV29-1 to TRBJ1-3, with D perhaps TRBD1 (5 bases). Trimming pared 7 bases from V and 4 bases from J, leaving 14 bases between. The CDR3 sequence is 13 residues long. From germline, CDR1 is SQVTM and CDR2 ANQGSEA. Filled out from reference TRBV29-1 and TRBJ1-3, the complete variable domain reads SAVISQKPSRDICQRGTSLTIQCQVDSQVTMMFWYRQQPGQSLTLIATANQGSEATYESGFVIDKFPISRPNLTFSTLTVSNMSPEDSSIYLCSAVRQKGNTIYFGEGSWLTVV.

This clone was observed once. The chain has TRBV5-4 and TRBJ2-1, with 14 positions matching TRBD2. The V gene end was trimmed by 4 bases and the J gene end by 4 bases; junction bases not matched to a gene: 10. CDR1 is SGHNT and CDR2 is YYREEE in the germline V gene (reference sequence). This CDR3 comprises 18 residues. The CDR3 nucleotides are TGTGCCAGCAGCAGGGGACTAGCGGGAGTAGGAGGTTACAATGAGCAGTTCTTC. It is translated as CASSRGLAGVGGYNEQFF.

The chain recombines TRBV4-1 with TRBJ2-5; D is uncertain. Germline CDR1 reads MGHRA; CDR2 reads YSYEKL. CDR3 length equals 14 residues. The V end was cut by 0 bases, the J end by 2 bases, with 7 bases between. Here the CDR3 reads CASSQDPRQETQYF. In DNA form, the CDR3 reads TGCGCCAGCAGCCAAGATCCCCGGCAAGAGACCCAGTACTTC.

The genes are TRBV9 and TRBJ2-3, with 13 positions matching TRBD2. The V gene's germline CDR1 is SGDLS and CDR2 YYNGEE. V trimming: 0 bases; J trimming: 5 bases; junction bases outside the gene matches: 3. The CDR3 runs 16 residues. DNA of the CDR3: TGTGCCAGCAGCGTAGGGACTAGCGGGAGTATAGATACGCAGTATTTT. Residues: CASSVGTSGSIDTQYF. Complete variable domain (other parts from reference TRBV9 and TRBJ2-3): DSGVTQTPKHLITATGQRVTLRCSPRSGDLSVYWYQQSLDQGLQFLIQYYNGEERAKGNILERFSAQQFPDLHSELNLSSLELGDSALYFCASSVGTSGSIDTQYFGPGTRLTVL.

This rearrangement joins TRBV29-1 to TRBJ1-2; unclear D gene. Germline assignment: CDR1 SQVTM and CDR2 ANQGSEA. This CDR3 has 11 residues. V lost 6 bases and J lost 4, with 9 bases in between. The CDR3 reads CSVLTGYGYTF. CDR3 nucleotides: TGCAGCGTCCTGACTGGCTATGGCTACACCTTC.

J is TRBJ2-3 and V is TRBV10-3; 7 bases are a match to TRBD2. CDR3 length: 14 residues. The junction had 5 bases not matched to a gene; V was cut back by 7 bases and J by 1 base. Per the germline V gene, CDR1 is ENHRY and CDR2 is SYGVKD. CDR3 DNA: TGTGCCATCAACGGCGGGGGTCGCACAGATACGCAGTATTTT. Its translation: CAINGGGRTDTQYF.

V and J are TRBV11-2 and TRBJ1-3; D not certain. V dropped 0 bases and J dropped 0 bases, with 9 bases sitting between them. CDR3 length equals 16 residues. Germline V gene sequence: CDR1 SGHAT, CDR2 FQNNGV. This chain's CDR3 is CASSLDRVSSGNTIYF. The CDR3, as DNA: TGTGCCAGCAGCTTAGACCGGGTCAGCTCTGGAAACACCATATATTTT.

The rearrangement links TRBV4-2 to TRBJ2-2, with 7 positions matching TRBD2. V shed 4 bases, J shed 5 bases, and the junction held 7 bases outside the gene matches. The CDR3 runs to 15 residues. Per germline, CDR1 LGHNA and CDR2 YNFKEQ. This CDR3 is CASSPLREGTGELFF. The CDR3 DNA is TGTGCCAGCAGCCCCCTAAGGGAGGGGACCGGGGAGCTGTTTTTT.

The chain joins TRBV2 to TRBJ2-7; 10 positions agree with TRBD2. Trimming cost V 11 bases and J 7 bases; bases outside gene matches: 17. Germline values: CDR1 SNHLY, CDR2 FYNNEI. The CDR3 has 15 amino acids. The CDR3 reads CAYEPFSGRALEQYF. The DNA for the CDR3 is TGTGCCTACGAACCCTTCAGCGGGAGGGCCCTTGAGCAGTACTTC.

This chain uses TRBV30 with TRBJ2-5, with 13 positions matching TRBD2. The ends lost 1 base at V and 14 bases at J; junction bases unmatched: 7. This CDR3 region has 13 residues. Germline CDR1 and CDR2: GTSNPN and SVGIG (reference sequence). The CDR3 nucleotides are TGTGCCTGGAGTGCGACTAGCGGGGGGCGAGGATACTTC. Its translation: CAWSATSGGRGYF. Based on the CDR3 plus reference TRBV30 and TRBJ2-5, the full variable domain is SQTIHQWPATLVQPVGSPLSLECTVEGTSNPNLYWYRQAAGRGLQLLFYSVGIGQISSEVPQNLSASRPQDRQFILSSKKLLLSDSGFYLCAWSATSGGRGYFGPGTRLLVL.

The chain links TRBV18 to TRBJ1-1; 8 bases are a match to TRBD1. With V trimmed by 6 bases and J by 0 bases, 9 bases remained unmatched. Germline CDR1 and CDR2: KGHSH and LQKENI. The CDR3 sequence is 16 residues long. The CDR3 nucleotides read TGTGCCAGCTCCAGGGGGCCAGTACGGGTGAACACTGAAGCTTTCTTT. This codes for CASSRGPVRVNTEAFF.

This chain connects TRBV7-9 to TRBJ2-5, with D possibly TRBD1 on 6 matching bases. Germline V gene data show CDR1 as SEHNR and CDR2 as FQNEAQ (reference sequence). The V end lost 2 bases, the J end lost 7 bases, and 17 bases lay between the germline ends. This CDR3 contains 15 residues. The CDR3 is CASSLIRTGLGTQYF. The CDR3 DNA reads TGTGCCAGCAGCTTAATCCGAACAGGGTTGGGGACCCAGTACTTC.

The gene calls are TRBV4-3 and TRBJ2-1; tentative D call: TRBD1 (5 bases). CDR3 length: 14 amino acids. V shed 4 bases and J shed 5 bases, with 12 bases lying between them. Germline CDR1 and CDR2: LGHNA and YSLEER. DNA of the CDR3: TGCGCCAGCAGCCTACAGGATCCGGACAATGAGCAGTTCTTC. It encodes CASSLQDPDNEQFF.

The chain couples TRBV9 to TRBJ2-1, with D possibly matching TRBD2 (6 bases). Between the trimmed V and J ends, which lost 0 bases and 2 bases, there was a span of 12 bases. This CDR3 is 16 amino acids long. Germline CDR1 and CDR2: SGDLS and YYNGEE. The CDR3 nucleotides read TGTGCCAGCAGCGTAGACCCGGGAGCCGCCTACAATGAGCAGTTCTTC. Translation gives CASSVDPGAAYNEQFF. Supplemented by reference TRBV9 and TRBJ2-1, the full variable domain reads DSGVTQTPKHLITATGQRVTLRCSPRSGDLSVYWYQQSLDQGLQFLIQYYNGEERAKGNILERFSAQQFPDLHSELNLSSLELGDSALYFCASSVDPGAAYNEQFFGPGTRLTVL.

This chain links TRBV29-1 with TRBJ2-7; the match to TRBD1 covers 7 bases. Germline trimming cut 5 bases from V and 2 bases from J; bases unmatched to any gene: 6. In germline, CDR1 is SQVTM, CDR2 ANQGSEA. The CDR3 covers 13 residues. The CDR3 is CSVQGEWAYEQYF. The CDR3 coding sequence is TGCAGCGTTCAGGGGGAGTGGGCCTACGAGCAGTACTTC.

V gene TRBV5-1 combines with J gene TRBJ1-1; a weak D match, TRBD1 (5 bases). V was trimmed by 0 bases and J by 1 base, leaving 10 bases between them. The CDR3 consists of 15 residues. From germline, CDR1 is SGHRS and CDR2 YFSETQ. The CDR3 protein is CASSLGVTGNTEAFF. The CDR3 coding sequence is TGCGCCAGCAGCTTGGGAGTTACAGGGAACACTGAAGCTTTCTTT.

CDR3 coding DNA: TGTGCCACCCTACCGGGACTAGCGGCCCGCACAGATACGCAGTATTTT. Its translation is CATLPGLAARTDTQYF. The chain links TRBV28 to TRBJ2-3; 11 nucleotides align to TRBD2. The CDR3 contains 16 residues. V gave up 10 bases and J gave up 1 base; unmatched junction bases: 10. The germline V gene has CDR1 MDHEN and CDR2 SYDVKM.

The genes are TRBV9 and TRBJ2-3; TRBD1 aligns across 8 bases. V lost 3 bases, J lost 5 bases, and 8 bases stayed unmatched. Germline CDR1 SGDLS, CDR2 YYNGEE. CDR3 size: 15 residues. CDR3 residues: CASSGDPTGVDTQYF. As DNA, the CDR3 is TGTGCCAGCAGCGGGGACCCGACAGGGGTAGATACGCAGTATTTT.

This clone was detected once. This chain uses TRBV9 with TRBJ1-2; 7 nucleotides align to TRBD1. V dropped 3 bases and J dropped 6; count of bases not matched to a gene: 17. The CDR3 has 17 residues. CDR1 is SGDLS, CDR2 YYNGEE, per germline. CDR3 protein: CASSGGPRGRGVDGYTF. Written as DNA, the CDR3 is TGTGCCAGCAGCGGTGGGCCGAGAGGCAGGGGGGTTGATGGCTACACCTTC.

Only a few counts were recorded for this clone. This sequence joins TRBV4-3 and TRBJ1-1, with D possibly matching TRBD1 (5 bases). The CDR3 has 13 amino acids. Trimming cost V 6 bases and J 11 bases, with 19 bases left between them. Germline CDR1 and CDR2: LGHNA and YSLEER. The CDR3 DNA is TGCGCCAGCAGGCTAATACAGGCCGGTGCCGCTTTCTTT. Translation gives CASRLIQAGAAFF.